A selection of T cell receptor beta chains follows, all from one sample in a study of memory CD4+ T cells and cytomegalovirus serostatus. Method: immunoSEQ multiplex PCR; TCRdb's copy keeps in-frame clones and lacks some. The sample consists of 80,000 or so clones, 60% to 80% of them appearing once. The sequencing input was memory CD4+ T cells from blood. These receptors came from an adult in good health and CMV-seropositive. Both conserved end residues are part of each CDR3.

v_call cdr3_aa
TRBV18 CASSLTGTEDGYTF
TRBV28 CASSFRDRGEQYF
TRBV15 CATSRVRANEAFF
TRBV5-4 CASSFPPDGGPNTGELFF
TRBV30 CAWSYRRPMNTEAFF
TRBV27 CASSFGRGGNSPLHF
TRBV10-3 CAISPRPSRGNTIYF
TRBV7-2 CASSLGSAGETQYF
TRBV2 CASREDRGLSEAFF
TRBV28 CASSFPPGGEKLFF
TRBV23-1 CASSQSRVRSEKLFF
TRBV29-1 CSVSAGNMNTEAFF
TRBV5-1 CASSGGTLGNTEAFF
TRBV19 CASSNDRGWDTEAFF
TRBV2 CASSDYEQFF
TRBV18 CASSPAGVDQPQHF
TRBV7-6 CASSLGRSNQPQHF
TRBV5-1 CASSVAPLGRGPQETQYF
TRBV6-1 CASSELGGANYGYTF
TRBV2 CARAGLTDTQYF